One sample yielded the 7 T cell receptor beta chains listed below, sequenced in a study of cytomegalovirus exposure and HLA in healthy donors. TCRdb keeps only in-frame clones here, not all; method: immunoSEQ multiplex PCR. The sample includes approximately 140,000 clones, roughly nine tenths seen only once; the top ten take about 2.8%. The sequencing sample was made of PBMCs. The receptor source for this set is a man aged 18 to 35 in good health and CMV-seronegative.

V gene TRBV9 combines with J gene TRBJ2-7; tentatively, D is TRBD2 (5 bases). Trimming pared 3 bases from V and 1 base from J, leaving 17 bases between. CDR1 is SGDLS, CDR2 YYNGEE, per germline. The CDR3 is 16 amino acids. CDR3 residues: CASSGASGTSSYEQYF. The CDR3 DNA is TGTGCCAGCAGCGGAGCCTCGGGAACTTCGTCCTACGAGCAGTACTTC.

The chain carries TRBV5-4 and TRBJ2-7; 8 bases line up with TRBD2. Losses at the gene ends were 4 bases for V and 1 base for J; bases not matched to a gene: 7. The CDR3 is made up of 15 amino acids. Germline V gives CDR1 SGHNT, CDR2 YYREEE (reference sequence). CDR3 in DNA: TGTGCCAGCAGCCTCGGGGGGGCTCTTTCCTACGAGCAGTACTTC. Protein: CASSLGGALSYEQYF.

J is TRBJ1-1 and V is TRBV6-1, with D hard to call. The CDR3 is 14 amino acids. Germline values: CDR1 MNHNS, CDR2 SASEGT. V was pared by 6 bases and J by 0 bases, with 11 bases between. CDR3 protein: CASRLYGMNTEAFF. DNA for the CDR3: TGTGCCAGCAGGCTTTACGGGATGAACACTGAAGCTTTCTTT.

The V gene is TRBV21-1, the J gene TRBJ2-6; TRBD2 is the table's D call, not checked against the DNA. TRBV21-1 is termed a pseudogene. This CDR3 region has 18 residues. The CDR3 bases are TGTGCCAGCAGCAAAGAAAGGGACGGGGGCTCTGGGGCCAACGTCCTGACTTTC. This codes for CASSKERDGGSGANVLTF.

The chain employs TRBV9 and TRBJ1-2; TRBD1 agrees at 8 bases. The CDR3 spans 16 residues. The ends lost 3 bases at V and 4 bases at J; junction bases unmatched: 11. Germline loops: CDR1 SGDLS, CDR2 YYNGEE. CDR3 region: CASSDQQGGYRYGYTF. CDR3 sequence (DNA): TGTGCCAGCAGCGACCAACAGGGGGGTTATCGCTATGGCTACACCTTC.

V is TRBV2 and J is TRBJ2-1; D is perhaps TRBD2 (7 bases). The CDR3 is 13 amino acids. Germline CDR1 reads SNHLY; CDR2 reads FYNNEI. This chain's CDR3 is CVSGGPEDSEQFF. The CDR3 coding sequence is TGTGTGTCCGGGGGGCCCGAGGACAGTGAGCAGTTCTTC.

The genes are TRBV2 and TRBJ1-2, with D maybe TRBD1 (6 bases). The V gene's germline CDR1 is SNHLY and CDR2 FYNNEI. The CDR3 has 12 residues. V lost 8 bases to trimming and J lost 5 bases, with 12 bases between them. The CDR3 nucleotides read TGTGCCAGCTTTGGACAGACTTATGGCTACACCTTC. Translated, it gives CASFGQTYGYTF.